This T cell receptor (beta chain) is from a study of monozygotic twins with inflammatory bowel disease. TCRdb reanalyzed the 5' RACE reads, giving one entry per CDR3 protein sequence and no DNA. This sample's table has about 300,000 distinct CDR3 sequences. The CDR3 totals 13 residues. Per germline, CDR1 DFQATT and CDR2 SNEGSKA (reference sequence). This receptor was obtained from a human donor with ulcerative colitis or Crohn's disease, or a healthy co-twin of an affected twin (not recorded which). The gene calls are TRBV20-1 and TRBJ2-7. The material sequenced was blood. The CDR3 sequence is CSARADSFYEQYF.